This paragraph covers one TCR beta chain sequence. The antigen remains unidentified. This CDR3 contains 11 residues. The germline V gene encodes CDR1 SEHNR and CDR2 FQNEAQ (reference sequence). Trimming cost V 5 bases and J 9 bases, with 8 bases left between them. This specimen comes from a study of blood T cells in healthy people across ages. Study-level points and caveats: Per million T cells, TCR beta diversity dropped roughly linearly as age increased.

Through a sample-barcoded 5' primer and a J-beta primer mix, a second PCR was run for 7 to 11 cycles. TCRdb re-called the 5' RACE reads with MiXCR, one entry per CDR3 protein. The sample yields under 2,000,000 distinct CDR3 sequences, less than 50% seen once. Sequenced material: blood. The source of this sequence is a woman between 40 and 50 years old in good health. The V and J genes are TRBV7-9 and TRBJ2-1; D is unclear. The CDR3, as DNA: TGTGCCAGCAGCCCCAAGGGTGAGCAGTTCTTC. Protein product: CASSPKGEQFF.